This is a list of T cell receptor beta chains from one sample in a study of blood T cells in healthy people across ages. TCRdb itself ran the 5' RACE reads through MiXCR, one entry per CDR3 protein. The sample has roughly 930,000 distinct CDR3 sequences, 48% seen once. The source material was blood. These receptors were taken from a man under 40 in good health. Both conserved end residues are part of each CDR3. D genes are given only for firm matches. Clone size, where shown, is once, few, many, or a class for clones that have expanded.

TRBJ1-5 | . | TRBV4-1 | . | CASSQESRYSNQPQHF | TGCGCCAGCAGCCAAGAATCAAGGTATAGCAATCAGCCCCAGCATTTT
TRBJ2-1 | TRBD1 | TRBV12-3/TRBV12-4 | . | CASSLADRANEQFF | TGTGCCAGCAGTTTAGCGGACAGGGCAAATGAGCAGTTCTTC
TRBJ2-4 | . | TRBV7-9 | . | CASSLDGAFRQSSYKQYF | TGTGCCAGCAGCTTAGATGGAGCGTTCAGACAGTCCTCCTACAAGCAGTACTTC
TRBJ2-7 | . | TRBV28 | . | CASTVKGYEQYF | TGTGCCAGCACGGTGAAGGGCTACGAGCAGTACTTC
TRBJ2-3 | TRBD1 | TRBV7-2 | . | CASSLVDRGLTDTQYF | TGTGCCAGCAGCTTAGTAGACAGGGGCCTTACAGATACGCAGTATTTT
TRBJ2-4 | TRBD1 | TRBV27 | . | CASSLQGQGVVAKNIQYF | TGTGCCAGCAGTTTGCAGGGACAGGGGGTGGTGGCCAAAAACATTCAGTACTTC
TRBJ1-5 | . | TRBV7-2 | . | CASSLLQGGQPQHF | TGTGCCAGCAGCTTATTGCAGGGAGGTCAGCCCCAGCATTTT
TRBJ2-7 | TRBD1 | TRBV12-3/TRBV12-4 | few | CASRLGQDVSQYF | TGTGCCAGCAGGCTCGGACAGGACGTCTCGCAGTACTTC
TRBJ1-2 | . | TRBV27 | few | CASSFFYGYTF | TGTGCCAGCAGTTTCTTTTATGGCTACACCTTC
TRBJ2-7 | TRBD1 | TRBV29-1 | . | CSVVVRTGEGNYEQYF | TGCAGCGTTGTAGTACGGACAGGGGAGGGGAACTACGAGCAGTACTTC
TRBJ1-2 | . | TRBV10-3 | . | CAISAQGGNYGYTF | TGTGCCATCAGTGCCCAAGGGGGGAACTATGGCTACACCTTC
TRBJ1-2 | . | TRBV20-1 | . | CSASDRQATIYGYTF | TGCAGTGCTAGCGACCGACAGGCGACGATCTATGGCTACACCTTC
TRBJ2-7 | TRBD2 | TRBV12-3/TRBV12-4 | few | CASSLGLAGPYEQYF | TGTGCCAGCAGTTTAGGCCTAGCGGGTCCCTACGAGCAGTACTTC
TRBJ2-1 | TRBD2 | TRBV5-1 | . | CASRGSGGDSYNEQFF | TGCGCCAGCAGGGGTAGCGGGGGGGACTCCTACAATGAGCAGTTCTTC
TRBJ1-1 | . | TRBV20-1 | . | CSTRVPSRDEAFF | TGCAGTACTAGAGTCCCCAGCCGTGATGAAGCTTTCTTT
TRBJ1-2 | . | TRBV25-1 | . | CASSEGAIRGYTF | TGTGCCAGCAGTGAGGGGGCAATAAGAGGCTACACCTTC
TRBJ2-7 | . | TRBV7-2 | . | CASRPPGRTYEQYF | TGTGCCAGCAGACCCCCAGGGAGGACCTATGAGCAGTACTTC
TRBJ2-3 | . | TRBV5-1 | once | CASSLILTADTQYF | TGCGCCAGCAGCTTGATCCTAACTGCAGATACGCAGTATTTT
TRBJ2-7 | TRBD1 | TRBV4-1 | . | CASSHGTDVEQYF | TGCGCCAGCAGCCATGGGACAGACGTGGAGCAGTACTTC
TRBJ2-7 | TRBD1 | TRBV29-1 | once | CSGRDRGRYEQYF | TGCAGCGGGCGGGACAGGGGAAGGTACGAGCAGTACTTC
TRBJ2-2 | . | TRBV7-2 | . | CASSLNAELFF | TGTGCCAGCAGCTTGAACGCCGAGCTGTTTTTT
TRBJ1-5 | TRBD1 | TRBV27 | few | CASKDRVADQPQHF | TGTGCCAGCAAAGACAGGGTTGCTGATCAGCCCCAGCATTTT
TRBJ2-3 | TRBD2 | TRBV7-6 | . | CASSFSGGVGTDTQYF | TGTGCCAGCAGCTTTAGCGGGGGGGTGGGCACAGATACGCAGTATTTT
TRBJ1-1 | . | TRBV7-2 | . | CASSRDATTGTEAFF | TGTGCCAGCAGCCGCGACGCAACGACGGGGACTGAAGCTTTCTTT
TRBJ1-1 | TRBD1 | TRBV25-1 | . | CASSGTGLVTEAFF | TGTGCCAGCAGTGGGACAGGGTTGGTCACTGAAGCTTTCTTT
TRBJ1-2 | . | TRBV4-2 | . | CASRRRPTRGYGYTF | TGTGCCAGCAGACGTCGACCTACTAGGGGTTATGGCTACACCTTC
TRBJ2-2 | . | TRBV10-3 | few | CAISMRTQGSGELFF | TGTGCCATCAGTATGAGGACGCAGGGTTCCGGGGAGCTGTTTTTT
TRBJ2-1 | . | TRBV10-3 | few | CATATRDEQFF | TGTGCCACCGCTACCAGGGATGAGCAGTTCTTC
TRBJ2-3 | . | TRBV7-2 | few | CASSLSGLTDTQYF | TGTGCCAGCAGCTTATCGGGCCTCACAGATACGCAGTATTTT
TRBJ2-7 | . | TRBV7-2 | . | CASSLEWGPHEQYF | TGTGCCAGCAGCTTAGAGTGGGGGCCCCACGAGCAGTACTTC
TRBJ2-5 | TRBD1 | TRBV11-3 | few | CASSLVRDRAETQYF | TGTGCCAGCAGCTTAGTCCGAGACAGGGCGGAGACCCAGTACTTC
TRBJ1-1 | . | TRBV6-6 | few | CASRGLVGLTEAFF | TGTGCCAGCAGAGGTTTAGTGGGGTTAACTGAAGCTTTCTTT
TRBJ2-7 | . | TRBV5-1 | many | CASSLDRVGNEQYF | TGCGCCAGCAGCTTGGACAGGGTTGGGAATGAGCAGTACTTC
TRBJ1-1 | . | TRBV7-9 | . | CASSTIEAFF | TGTGCCAGCAGCACGATTGAAGCTTTCTTT
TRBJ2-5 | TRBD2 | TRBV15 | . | CATSREFGLAGWETQYF | TGTGCCACCAGCAGAGAATTCGGACTAGCGGGTTGGGAGACCCAGTACTTC
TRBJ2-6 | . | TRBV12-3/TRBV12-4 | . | CASSCRELRANVLTF | TGTGCCAGCAGTTGCAGGGAGCTTAGGGCCAACGTCCTGACTTTC
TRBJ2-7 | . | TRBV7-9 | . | CASSPITATYEQYF | TGTGCCAGCAGCCCAATTACAGCGACCTACGAGCAGTACTTC
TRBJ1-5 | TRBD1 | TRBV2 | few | CASSGRTGANQPQHF | TGTGCCAGCAGTGGGCGGACAGGGGCAAATCAGCCCCAGCATTTT
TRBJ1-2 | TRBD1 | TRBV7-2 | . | CASSLSGTGRSGYTF | TGTGCCAGCAGCTTATCCGGGACAGGGAGAAGTGGCTACACCTTC
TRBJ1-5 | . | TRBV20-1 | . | CSVAGTQPNQPQHF | TGCAGTGTCGCCGGGACTCAACCGAATCAGCCCCAGCATTTT
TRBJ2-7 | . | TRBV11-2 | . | CASSPLPGEGSYEQYF | TGTGCCAGCAGCCCATTACCAGGGGAGGGGTCCTACGAGCAGTACTTC
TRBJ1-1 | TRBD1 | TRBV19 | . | CASRDREAFF | TGTGCCAGTCGGGACAGGGAAGCTTTCTTT
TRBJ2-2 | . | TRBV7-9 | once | CASRTGPGTGELFF | TGTGCCAGCAGAACAGGCCCTGGGACCGGGGAGCTGTTTTTT
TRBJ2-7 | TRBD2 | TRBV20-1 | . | CSARVGGSDEQYF | TGCAGTGCTAGAGTGGGGGGGTCCGACGAGCAGTACTTC
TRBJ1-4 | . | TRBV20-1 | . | CSARHLQGRANEKLFF | TGCAGTGCTAGGCACCTTCAGGGTAGGGCTAATGAAAAACTGTTTTTT
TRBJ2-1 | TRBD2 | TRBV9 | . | CASTQDPTSASEQFF | TGTGCCAGCACCCAAGACCCCACTAGCGCGAGTGAGCAGTTCTTC
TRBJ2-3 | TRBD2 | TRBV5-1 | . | CASSLVTSGASTDTQYF | TGCGCCAGCAGCTTGGTTACTAGCGGGGCTAGCACAGATACGCAGTATTTT
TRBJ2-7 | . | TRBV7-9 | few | CASSLVSADEQYF | TGTGCCAGCAGCTTAGTGTCCGCAGACGAGCAGTACTTC
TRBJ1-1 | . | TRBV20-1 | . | CSARGYREGVNTEAFF | TGCAGTGCTAGAGGGTATCGGGAGGGGGTGAACACTGAAGCTTTCTTT
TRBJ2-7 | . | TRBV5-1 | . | CASSLWGTKNEQYF | TGCGCCAGCAGCTTGTGGGGGACAAAGAACGAGCAGTACTTC
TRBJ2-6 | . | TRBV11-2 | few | CASSLFGANVLTF | TGTGCCAGCAGCTTATTTGGGGCCAACGTCCTGACTTTC
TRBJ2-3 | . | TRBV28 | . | CASSSQTSLPDTQYF | TGTGCCAGCAGTTCGCAGACCAGCCTTCCAGATACGCAGTATTTT
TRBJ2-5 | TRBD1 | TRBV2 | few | CASSPDRAYQETQYF | TGTGCCAGCAGTCCGGACAGGGCGTACCAAGAGACCCAGTACTTC
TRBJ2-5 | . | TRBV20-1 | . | CSARIPTQETQYF | TGCAGTGCTCGCATCCCGACCCAAGAGACCCAGTACTTC
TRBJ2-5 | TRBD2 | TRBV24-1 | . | CATSEASGQETQYF | TGTGCCACCAGTGAGGCTAGCGGCCAAGAGACCCAGTACTTC
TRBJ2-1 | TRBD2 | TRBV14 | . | CASSQEVAGGKVYNEQFF | TGTGCCAGCAGCCAAGAGGTCGCGGGGGGCAAAGTTTACAATGAGCAGTTCTTC
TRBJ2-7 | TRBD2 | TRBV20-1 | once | CSARDGSGGINEQYF | TGCAGTGCTAGAGATGGTAGCGGGGGAATCAACGAGCAGTACTTC
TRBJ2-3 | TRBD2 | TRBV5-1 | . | CASSKTSGGATDTQYF | TGCGCCAGCAGCAAAACTAGCGGGGGGGCAACAGATACGCAGTATTTT
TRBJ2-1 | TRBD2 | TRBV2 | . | CAGTSGYNEQFF | TGTGCCGGGACTAGCGGCTACAATGAGCAGTTCTTC
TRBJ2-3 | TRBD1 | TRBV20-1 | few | CSASFDRGFGTDTQYF | TGCAGTGCTAGCTTCGACAGGGGCTTTGGCACAGATACGCAGTATTTT